The source of this TCR beta chain is a study of blood T cell repertoires in COVID-19. About the study: From T cells, B-cell-depleted T cells, or PBMCs came the material, which was cDNA or gDNA.

CDR1 is LGHDT, CDR2 YNNKEL, per germline (reference sequence). Trimming stripped 7 bases from V and 6 bases from J, with 13 bases between. The CDR3 runs to 12 residues. In the source study's methods: Amplification of reference gene primers provided the estimated nucleated cell counts. Assay: immunoSEQ multiplex PCR; the TCRdb copy retains only in-frame clones and omits some. From that table come the V and J calls and clone size; the DNA was used to work out D and trimming. The sample has about 220,000 clones, roughly 84% seen once. The TCR was taken from an elderly woman with acute or convalescent COVID-19. The sequencing sample was made of peripheral blood. This chain joins TRBV3-1 (or the pseudogene TRBV3-2) and TRBJ2-7; a possible D gene is TRBD1 (5 bases). CDR3 sequence reads: CASKKGHFEQYF. The DNA of the CDR3 is TGTGCCAGCAAAAAAGGACACTTCGAGCAGTACTTC.